This T cell receptor (beta chain) was recovered during a study of regulatory T cells in long-lasting Graves disease. Overall study: Antithyroid drug exposure in newly diagnosed Graves' patients had lasted under 3 months.

This clonotype was picked up many times. Trimming stripped 2 bases from V and 5 bases from J, with 13 bases between. This CDR3 has 15 amino acids. Per germline, CDR1 SGHVS and CDR2 FNYEAQ. To make TCR beta libraries, researchers used iRepertoire HTBI primers and Arm-PCR of CDR3 regions. TCRdb independently ran MiXCR on the multiplex PCR reads; one entry per CDR3 protein. The sample records roughly 400,000 distinct CDR3 sequences, about 17% being singletons. Described time point: newly diagnosed GD, antithyroid drugs for less than 3 months. PBMC-extracted RNA yielded the TCR library. Graves' disease diagnosis used American Thyroid Association guidelines. EDTA tubes collected 7.5 to 9.5 milliliters of peripheral blood. The sample was also linked to a second study, of T cells in Graves' hyperthyroidism and ophthalmopathy. That study adds: Most expanded thyroid clonotypes above 0.001 also appeared in blood.

The chain recombines TRBV7-6 with TRBJ2-1; D possibly corresponds to TRBD2 (5 bases). The sequence was obtained from a woman aged 18-35 years with Graves disease. Sample: peripheral blood mononuclear cells (PBMCs), taken at new diagnosis, from a patient treated with antithyroid drugs. The CDR3 DNA reads TGTGCCAGCAGCTTAATGGGAGAAGGCGACAATGAGCAGTTCTTC. Translated, it gives CASSLMGEGDNEQFF.